This is a list of T cell receptor beta chains from one sample in a study of CD8+ T cells in alopecia areata. Produced via immunoSEQ multiplex PCR; TCRdb's table is partial and in-frame only. The sample lists under 300,000 clones, about 62% occurring once. The input for sequencing was CD4+ T cells sorted from blood, taken between weeks 51 and 52, from a patient treated with tofacitinib. The source is a human donor with alopecia areata. Both conserved end residues are part of each CDR3. D genes are given only for firm matches. Some rows mark clone size as missing; the rest say once, few, many or name a class of expanded clone.

d_call,v_call,clone_size,j_call,cdr3_nt,cdr3_aa
TRBD1,TRBV6-6,NA,TRBJ1-5,TGTGCCAGCCAACAATTAGGGACAGCGGGAGGGCAGCCCCAGCATTTT,CASQQLGTAGGQPQHF
TRBD1,TRBV5-1,NA,TRBJ2-7,TGCGCCAGCAGCCTAAACGGGGGACAGGGATTCCACGAGCAGTACTTC,CASSLNGGQGFHEQYF
NA,TRBV29-1,NA,TRBJ2-3,TGCAGCGTTGAAGGAGGTCCAGGAGCAGATACGCAGTATTTT,CSVEGGPGADTQYF
NA,TRBV16,NA,TRBJ2-7,TGTGCCAGCAGCGGGGCAGGAGACCACGAGCAGTACTTC,CASSGAGDHEQYF
TRBD1,TRBV18,NA,TRBJ2-7,TGTGCCAGCTCACCTTTCGGGACAGGGGTCCACGAGCAGTACTTC,CASSPFGTGVHEQYF
NA,TRBV5-4,NA,TRBJ2-3,TGTGCCAGCAGCTCCGGACTATCCCCAGATACGCAGTATTTT,CASSSGLSPDTQYF
NA,TRBV5-1,NA,TRBJ2-7,TGCGCCAGCAGCTTGGGCCGGGGGCTTGACGAGCAGTACTTC,CASSLGRGLDEQYF
NA,TRBV5-1,few,TRBJ2-6,TGCGCCAGCAGCTTGGGGGCGACAGGATCTGGGGCCAACGTCCTGACTTTC,CASSLGATGSGANVLTF
NA,TRBV7-6,NA,TRBJ1-4,TGTGCCAGCAGCCGAGGGGAAGGTGAAAAACTGTTTTTT,CASSRGEGEKLFF
TRBD1,TRBV13,once,TRBJ2-3,TGTGCCAGCAGCACAGGGGGCAGCACAGATACGCAGTATTTT,CASSTGGSTDTQYF
NA,TRBV4-2,few,TRBJ2-7,TGTGCCAGCAGCCTCACTGGGGGGTCCTACGAGCAGTACTTC,CASSLTGGSYEQYF
NA,TRBV6-5,NA,TRBJ1-6,TGTGCCAGTTACATAGGACACGGACGTCCCCTCCACTTT,CASYIGHGRPLHF
NA,TRBV5-6,NA,TRBJ1-5,TGTGCCAGCAGCTTGGGGCGGAATCAGCCCCAGCATTTT,CASSLGRNQPQHF
TRBD1,TRBV6-6,NA,TRBJ1-1,TGTGCCAGCAGTTACAGCGGACAGGGTGGCACTGAAGCTTTCTTT,CASSYSGQGGTEAFF
NA,TRBV30,NA,TRBJ1-2,TGTGCCTGGAGTGTAAGTCCGGGGGGCTACACCTTC,CAWSVSPGGYTF
NA,TRBV15,NA,TRBJ2-2,TGTGCCACCAGCAGAGATCGGGGAGGCGGGAAGGAGCTGTTTTTT,CATSRDRGGGKELFF
NA,TRBV30,NA,TRBJ2-1,TGTGCCTATCGAACCGGGGCAACCCACAATGAGCAGTTCTTC,CAYRTGATHNEQFF
NA,TRBV4-3,few,TRBJ1-2,TGCGCCAGCAACCAGCATTCGGGGTCCTTAGCCTATGGCTACACCTTC,CASNQHSGSLAYGYTF
NA,TRBV5-6,NA,TRBJ2-6,TGTGCCAGCAGCTTCGGACTGATCTCTGGGGCCAACGTCCTGACTTTC,CASSFGLISGANVLTF
NA,TRBV7-9,few,TRBJ1-4,TGTGCCAGCAGCGGACAGTTTCTTGCAACTAATGAAAAACTGTTTTTT,CASSGQFLATNEKLFF
NA,TRBV19,NA,TRBJ2-1,TGTGCCAGTAGTACCAACATAATCAATGAGCAGTTCTTC,CASSTNIINEQFF
TRBD1,TRBV7-8,few,TRBJ1-2,TGTGCCAGCAGCCTCATACGGACAGGCGACTATGGCTACACCTTC,CASSLIRTGDYGYTF
NA,TRBV4-2,once,TRBJ2-7,TGTGCCAGCAGCCAAGAGGCCCGTGCTACTGCCTACGAGCAGTACTTC,CASSQEARATAYEQYF
NA,TRBV7-8,NA,TRBJ2-5,TGTGCCAGCAGCTTATACGCGAATAGTCCGTACTTC,CASSLYANSPYF
TRBD2,TRBV6-5,NA,TRBJ2-7,TGTGCCAGCAGTATAGCGGGGGGCGACCCATACGAGCAGTACTTC,CASSIAGGDPYEQYF
TRBD1,TRBV7-9,NA,TRBJ1-2,TGTGCCAGCATGCTGACAGGGGGATATAACTATGGCTACACCTTC,CASMLTGGYNYGYTF
NA,TRBV6-5,NA,TRBJ2-1,TGTGCCAGCAGGGCAGACAGGACTCTGGCGAGTGAGCAGTTCTTC,CASRADRTLASEQFF
TRBD1,TRBV7-3,NA,TRBJ2-7,TGTGCCAGCAGCGCGGACAGGGTTTACGAGCAGTACTTC,CASSADRVYEQYF
NA,TRBV29-1,NA,TRBJ2-1,TGCAGCGTTGAAGATCGGACATCAGCGGGCTCCTACAATGAGCAGTTCTTC,CSVEDRTSAGSYNEQFF
TRBD1,TRBV13,NA,TRBJ2-1,TGTGCCAGCAGCTCGGGACAGGGAGATGAGCAGTTCTTC,CASSSGQGDEQFF
TRBD2,TRBV7-8,NA,TRBJ2-5,TGTGCCAGCAGCTTGGGGGGGCGACTAGCGGGCCAAGAGACCCAGTACTTC,CASSLGGRLAGQETQYF